Here is one T cell receptor (beta chain) with its context. Its specificity is unknown. The sample belongs to a study of T cell repertoires in cytomegalovirus infection. Across the study: CMV epitopes in the study were HLA-C-restricted (recently identified) and HLA-B-restricted (well studied). Public TCR beta signatures marked donors with CMV infection and the matching HLA. Points from the study as a whole: Identification of carriers of CMV plus the relevant HLA was performed using cumulative public TCR beta family frequency. Dominant in the ex vivo response were TCR beta clonotypes restricted by HLA-C and specific for CMV.

In TCRdb, the reads were re-called with MiXCR into one record per CDR3 protein. The sample consists of roughly 500,000 distinct CDR3 sequences, roughly a third of them appearing once. The sequencing used cultured PBMCs, collected from culture after CMV antigen stimulation. This clonotype was sampled from a human donor in good health (CMV status not recorded). Some clones in this sample may be carry-over from other donors' samples.

CDR3 nucleotide sequence: TGTGCCATCCGCTGGGCAGATACGCAGTATTTT. Amino acids: CAIRWADTQYF. The chain combines TRBV10-3 with TRBJ2-3; no clear D. Between the trimmed V and J ends, which lost 8 bases and 4 bases, there was a span of 7 bases. CDR1 is ENHRY and CDR2 is SYGVKD in the germline V gene. The CDR3 loop spans 11 amino acids.